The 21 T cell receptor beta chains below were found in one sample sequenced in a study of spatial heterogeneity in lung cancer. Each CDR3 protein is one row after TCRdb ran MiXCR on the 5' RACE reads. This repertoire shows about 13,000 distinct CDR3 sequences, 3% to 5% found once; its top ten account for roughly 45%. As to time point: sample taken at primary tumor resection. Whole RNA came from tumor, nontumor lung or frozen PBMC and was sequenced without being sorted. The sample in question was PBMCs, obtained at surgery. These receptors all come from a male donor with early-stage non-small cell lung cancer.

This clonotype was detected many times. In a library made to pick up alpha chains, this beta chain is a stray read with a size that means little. CDR3 in DNA: TGTGCCAGCAGCCAAGGGGGTAGACCAGATACGCAGTATTTT. Translated: CASSQGGRPDTQYF. V is TRBV4-2 and J is TRBJ2-3; D is ambiguous. V was shortened by 1 base and J by 4 bases, with 9 bases between the two germline ends. The germline gives CDR1 LGHNA, CDR2 YNFKEQ. The CDR3 runs to 14 residues.

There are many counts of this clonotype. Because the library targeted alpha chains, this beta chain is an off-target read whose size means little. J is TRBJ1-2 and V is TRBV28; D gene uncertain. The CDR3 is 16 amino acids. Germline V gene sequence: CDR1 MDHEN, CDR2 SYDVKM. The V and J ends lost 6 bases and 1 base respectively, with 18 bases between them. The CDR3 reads CASRLTRTLINYGYTF. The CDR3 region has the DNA TGTGCCAGCAGGCTAACTAGGACCCTCATTAACTATGGCTACACCTTC.

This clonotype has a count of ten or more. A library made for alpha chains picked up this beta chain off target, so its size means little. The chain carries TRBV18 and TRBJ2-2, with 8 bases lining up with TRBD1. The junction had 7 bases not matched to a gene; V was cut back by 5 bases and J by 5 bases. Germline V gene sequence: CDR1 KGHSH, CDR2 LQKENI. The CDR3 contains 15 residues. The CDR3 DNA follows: TGTGCCAGCTCATCGAGACAGGGGCGGACCGGGGAGCTGTTTTTT. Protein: CASSSRQGRTGELFF.

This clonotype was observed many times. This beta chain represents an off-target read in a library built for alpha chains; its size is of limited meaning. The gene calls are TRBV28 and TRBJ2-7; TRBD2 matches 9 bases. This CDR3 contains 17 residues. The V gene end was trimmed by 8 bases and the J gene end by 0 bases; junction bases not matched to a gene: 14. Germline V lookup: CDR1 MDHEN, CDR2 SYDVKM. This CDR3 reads CASCRGAGGRSSYEQYF. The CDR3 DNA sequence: TGTGCCAGCTGCCGGGGAGCGGGAGGCCGGAGCTCCTACGAGCAGTACTTC.

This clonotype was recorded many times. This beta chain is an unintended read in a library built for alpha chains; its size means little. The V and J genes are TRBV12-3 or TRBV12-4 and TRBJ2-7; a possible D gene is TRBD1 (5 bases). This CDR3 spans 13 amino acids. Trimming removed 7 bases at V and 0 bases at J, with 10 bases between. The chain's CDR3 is CASKGQSSYEQYF. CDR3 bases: TGTGCCAGCAAGGGGCAGAGCTCCTACGAGCAGTACTTC.

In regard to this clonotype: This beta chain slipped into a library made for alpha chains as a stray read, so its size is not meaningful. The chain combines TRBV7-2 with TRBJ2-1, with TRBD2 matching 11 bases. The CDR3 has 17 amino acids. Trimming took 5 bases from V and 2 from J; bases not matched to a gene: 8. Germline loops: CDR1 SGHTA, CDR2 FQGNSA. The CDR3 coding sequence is TGTGCCAGCAGCCTCGGACTAGCGGGCCTAACCTACAATGAGCAGTTCTTC. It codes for CASSLGLAGLTYNEQFF.

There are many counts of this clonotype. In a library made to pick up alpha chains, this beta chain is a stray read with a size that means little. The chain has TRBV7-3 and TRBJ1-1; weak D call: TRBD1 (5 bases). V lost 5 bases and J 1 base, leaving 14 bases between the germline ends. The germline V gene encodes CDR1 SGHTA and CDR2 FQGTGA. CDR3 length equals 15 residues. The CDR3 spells CASSPSGRANTEAFF. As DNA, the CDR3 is TGTGCCAGCAGCCCATCGGGACGAGCGAACACTGAAGCTTTCTTT. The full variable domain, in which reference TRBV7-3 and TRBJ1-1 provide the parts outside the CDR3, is GAGVSQTPSNKVTEKGKYVELRCDPISGHTALYWYRQSLGQGPEFLIYFQGTGAADDSGLPNDRFFAVRPEGSVSTLKIQRTERGDSAVYLCASSPSGRANTEAFFGQGTRLTVV.

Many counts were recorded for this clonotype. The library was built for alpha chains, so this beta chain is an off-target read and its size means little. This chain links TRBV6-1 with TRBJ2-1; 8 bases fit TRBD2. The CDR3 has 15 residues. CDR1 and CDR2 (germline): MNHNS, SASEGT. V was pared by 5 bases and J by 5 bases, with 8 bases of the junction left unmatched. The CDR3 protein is CASSSPGLGNNEQFF. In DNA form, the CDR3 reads TGTGCCAGCAGTTCCCCGGGACTAGGGAACAATGAGCAGTTCTTC.

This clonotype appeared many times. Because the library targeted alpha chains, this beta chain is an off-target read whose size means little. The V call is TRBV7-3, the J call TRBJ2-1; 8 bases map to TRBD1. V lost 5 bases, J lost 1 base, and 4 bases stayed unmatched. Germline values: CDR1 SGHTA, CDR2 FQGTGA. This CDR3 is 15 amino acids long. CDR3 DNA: TGTGCCAGCAGCCCTACAGGGGGGTCCTACAATGAGCAGTTCTTC. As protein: CASSPTGGSYNEQFF.

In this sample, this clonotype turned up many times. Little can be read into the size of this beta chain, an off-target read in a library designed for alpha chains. CDR3 sequence: CASSLLAGDTGELFF. In nucleotides, the CDR3 is TGTGCCAGCAGCTTGTTAGCGGGAGACACCGGGGAGCTGTTTTTT. The rearrangement joins TRBV5-8 to TRBJ2-2; 9 positions agree with TRBD2. Per germline, CDR1 SGHTS and CDR2 YDEGEE. V was clipped by 1 base and J by 3 bases; unmatched bases: 1. The CDR3 runs to 15 residues.

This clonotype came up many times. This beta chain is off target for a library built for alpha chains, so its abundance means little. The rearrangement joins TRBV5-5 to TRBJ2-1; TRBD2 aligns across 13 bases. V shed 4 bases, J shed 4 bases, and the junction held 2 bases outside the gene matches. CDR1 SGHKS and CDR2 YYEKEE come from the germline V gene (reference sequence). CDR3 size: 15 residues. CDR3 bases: TGTGCCAGCAGCCGGGGACTAGCGGGATACAATGAGCAGTTCTTC. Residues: CASSRGLAGYNEQFF.

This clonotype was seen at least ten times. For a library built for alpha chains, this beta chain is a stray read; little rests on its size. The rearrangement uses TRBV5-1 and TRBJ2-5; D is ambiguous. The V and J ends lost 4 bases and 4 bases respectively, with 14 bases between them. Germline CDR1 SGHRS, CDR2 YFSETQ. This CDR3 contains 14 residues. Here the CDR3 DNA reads TGCGCCAGCAGCCTGGGTGCAGGCGGAGAGACCCAGTACTTC. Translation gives CASSLGAGGETQYF.

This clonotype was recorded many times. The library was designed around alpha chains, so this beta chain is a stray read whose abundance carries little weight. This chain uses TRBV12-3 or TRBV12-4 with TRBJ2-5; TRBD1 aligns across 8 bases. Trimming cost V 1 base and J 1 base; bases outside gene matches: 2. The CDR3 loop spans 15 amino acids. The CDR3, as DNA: TGTGCCAGCAGTTTAGGGACAGGGTTCCAAGAGACCCAGTACTTC. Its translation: CASSLGTGFQETQYF.

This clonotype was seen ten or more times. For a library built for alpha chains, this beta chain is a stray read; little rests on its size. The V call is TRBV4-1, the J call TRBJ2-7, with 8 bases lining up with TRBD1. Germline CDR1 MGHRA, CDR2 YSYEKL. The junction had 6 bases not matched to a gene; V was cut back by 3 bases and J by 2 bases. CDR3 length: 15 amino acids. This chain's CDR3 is CASSHGQGPTYEQYF. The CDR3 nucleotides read TGCGCCAGCAGCCATGGACAGGGTCCTACCTACGAGCAGTACTTC.

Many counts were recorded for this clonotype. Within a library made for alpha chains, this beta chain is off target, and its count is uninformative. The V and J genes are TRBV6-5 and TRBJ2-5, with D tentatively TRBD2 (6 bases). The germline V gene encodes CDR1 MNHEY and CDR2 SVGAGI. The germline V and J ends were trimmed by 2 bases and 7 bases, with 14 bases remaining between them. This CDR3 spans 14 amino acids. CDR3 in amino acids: CASSYGGDGGTQYF. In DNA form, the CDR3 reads TGTGCCAGCAGTTACGGAGGGGACGGAGGGACCCAGTACTTC.

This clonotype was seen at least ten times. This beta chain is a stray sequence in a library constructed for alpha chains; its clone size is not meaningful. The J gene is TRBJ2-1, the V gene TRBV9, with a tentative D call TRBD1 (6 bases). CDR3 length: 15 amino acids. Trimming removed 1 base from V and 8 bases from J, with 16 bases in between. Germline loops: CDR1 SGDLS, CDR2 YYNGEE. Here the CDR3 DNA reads TGTGCCAGCAGCGTACAGGGGTTCCTAGGCGATGAGCAGTTCTTC. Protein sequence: CASSVQGFLGDEQFF.

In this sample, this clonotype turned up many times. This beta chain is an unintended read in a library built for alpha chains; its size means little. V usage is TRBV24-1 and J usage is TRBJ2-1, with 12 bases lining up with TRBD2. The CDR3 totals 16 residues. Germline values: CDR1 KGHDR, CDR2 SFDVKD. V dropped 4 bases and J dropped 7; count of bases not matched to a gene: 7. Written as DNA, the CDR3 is TGTGCCACCAGTGACCTGACTAGCGGGAGAGGTAATGAGCAGTTCTTC. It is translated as CATSDLTSGRGNEQFF.

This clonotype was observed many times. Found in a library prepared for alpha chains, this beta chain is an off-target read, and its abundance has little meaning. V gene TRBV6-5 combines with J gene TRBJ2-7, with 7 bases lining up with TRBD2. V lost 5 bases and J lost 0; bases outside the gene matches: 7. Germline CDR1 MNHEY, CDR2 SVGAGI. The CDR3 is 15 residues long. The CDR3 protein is CASSPRPGGSYEQYF. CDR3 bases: TGTGCCAGCAGTCCACGTCCGGGGGGCTCCTACGAGCAGTACTTC.

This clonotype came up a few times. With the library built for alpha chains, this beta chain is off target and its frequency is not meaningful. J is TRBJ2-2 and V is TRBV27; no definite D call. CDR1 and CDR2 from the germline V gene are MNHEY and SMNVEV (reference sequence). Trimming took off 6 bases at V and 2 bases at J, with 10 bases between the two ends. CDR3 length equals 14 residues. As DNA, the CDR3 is TGTGCCAGCAGGGTGGGCACTAACACCGGGGAGCTGTTTTTT. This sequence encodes CASRVGTNTGELFF.

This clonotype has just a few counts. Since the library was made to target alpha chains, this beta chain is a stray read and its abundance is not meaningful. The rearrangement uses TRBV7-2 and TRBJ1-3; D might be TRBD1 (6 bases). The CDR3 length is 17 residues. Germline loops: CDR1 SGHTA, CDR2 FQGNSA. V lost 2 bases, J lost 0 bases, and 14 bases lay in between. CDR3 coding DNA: TGTGCCAGCAGCTTAACGGGCGGGACACTCTCTGGAAACACCATATATTTT. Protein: CASSLTGGTLSGNTIYF.

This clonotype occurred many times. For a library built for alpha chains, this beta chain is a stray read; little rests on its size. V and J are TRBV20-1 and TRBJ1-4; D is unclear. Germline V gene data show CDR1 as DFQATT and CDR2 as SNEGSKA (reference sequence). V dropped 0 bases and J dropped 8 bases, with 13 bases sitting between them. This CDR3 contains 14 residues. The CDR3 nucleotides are TGCAGTGCTAGAGATAGCCGCGCCTCAGAAAAACTGTTTTTT. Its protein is CSARDSRASEKLFF.